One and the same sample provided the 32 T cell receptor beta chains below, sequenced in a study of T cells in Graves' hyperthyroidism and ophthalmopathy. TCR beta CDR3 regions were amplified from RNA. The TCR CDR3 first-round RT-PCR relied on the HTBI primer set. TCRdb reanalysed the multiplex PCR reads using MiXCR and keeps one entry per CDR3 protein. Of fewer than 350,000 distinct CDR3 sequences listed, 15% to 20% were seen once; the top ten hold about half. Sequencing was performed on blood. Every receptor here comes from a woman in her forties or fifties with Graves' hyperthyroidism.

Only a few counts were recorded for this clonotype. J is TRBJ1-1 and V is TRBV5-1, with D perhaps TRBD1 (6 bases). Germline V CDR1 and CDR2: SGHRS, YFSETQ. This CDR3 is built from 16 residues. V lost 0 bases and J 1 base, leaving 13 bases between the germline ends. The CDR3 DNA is TGCGCCAGCAGCTTGGCCAGGGACAACTCGAACACTGAAGCTTTCTTT. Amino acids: CASSLARDNSNTEAFF.

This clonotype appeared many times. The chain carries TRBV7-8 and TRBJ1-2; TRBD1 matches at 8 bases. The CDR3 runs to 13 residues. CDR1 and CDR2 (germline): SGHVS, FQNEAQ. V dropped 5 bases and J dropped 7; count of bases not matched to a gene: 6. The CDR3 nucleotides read TGTGCCAGCAGCCCCAACACAGGGGGTGGCTACACCTTC. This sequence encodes CASSPNTGGGYTF.

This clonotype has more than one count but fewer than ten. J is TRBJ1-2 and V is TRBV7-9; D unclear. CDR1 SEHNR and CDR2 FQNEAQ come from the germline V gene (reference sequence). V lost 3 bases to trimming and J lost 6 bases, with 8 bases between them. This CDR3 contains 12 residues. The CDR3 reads CASSFMENGYTF. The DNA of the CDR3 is TGTGCCAGCAGCTTCATGGAGAATGGCTACACCTTC.

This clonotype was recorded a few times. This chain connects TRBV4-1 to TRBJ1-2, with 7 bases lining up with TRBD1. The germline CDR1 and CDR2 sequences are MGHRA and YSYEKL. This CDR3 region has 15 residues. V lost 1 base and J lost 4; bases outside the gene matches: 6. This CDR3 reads CASSQGLDRAYGYTF. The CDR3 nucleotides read TGCGCCAGCAGCCAAGGACTCGACAGGGCCTATGGCTACACCTTC.

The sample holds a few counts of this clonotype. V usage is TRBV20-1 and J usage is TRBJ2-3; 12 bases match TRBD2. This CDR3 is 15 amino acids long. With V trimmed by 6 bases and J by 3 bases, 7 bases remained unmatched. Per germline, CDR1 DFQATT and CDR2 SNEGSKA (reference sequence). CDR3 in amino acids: CSALVGTSGTDTQYF. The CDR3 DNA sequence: TGCAGTGCACTGGTCGGGACTAGCGGGACAGATACGCAGTATTTT.

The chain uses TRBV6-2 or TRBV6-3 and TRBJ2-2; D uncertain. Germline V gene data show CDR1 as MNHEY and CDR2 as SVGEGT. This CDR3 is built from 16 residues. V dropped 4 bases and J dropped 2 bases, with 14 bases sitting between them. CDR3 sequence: CASSSEKEVNTGELFF. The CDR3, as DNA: TGTGCCAGCAGTTCCGAGAAGGAAGTAAACACCGGGGAGCTGTTTTTT.

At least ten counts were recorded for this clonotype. CDR3 in amino acids: CSAPGQLNTEAFF. CDR3 in DNA: TGCAGTGCGCCAGGACAGTTGAACACTGAAGCTTTCTTT. This chain links TRBV20-1 with TRBJ1-1, with D tentatively TRBD1 (6 bases). Germline V gives CDR1 DFQATT, CDR2 SNEGSKA (reference sequence). V was cut by 6 bases and J by 0 bases, with 11 bases left in between. The CDR3 spans 13 residues.

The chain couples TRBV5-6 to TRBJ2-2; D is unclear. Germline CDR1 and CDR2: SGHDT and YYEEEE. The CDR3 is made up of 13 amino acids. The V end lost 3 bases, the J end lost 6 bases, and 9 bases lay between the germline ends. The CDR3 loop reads CASSSPYAGELFF. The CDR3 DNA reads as TGTGCCAGCAGCTCGCCCTACGCCGGGGAGCTGTTTTTT.

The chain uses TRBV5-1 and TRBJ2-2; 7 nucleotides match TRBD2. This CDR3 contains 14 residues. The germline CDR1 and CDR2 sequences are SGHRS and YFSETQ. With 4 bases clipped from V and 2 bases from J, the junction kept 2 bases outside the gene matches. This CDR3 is CASSRGVNTGELFF. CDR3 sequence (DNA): TGCGCCAGCAGCCGGGGGGTAAACACCGGGGAGCTGTTTTTT.

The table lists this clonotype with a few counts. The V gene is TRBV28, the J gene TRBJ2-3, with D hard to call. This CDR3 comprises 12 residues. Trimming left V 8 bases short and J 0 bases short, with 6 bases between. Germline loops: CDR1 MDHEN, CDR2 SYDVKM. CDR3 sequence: CASAPSTDTQYF. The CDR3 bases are TGTGCCAGCGCACCGAGCACAGATACGCAGTATTTT. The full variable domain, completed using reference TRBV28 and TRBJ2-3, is DVKVTQSSRYLVKRTGEKVFLECVQDMDHENMFWYRQDPGLGLRLIYFSYDVKMKEKGDIPEGYSVSREKKERFSLILESASTNQTSMYLCASAPSTDTQYFGPGTRLTVL.

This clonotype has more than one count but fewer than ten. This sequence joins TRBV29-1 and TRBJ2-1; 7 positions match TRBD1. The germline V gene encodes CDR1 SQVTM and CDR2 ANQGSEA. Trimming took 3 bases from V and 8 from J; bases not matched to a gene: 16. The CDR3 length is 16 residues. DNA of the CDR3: TGCAGCGTTGACACCTTTCTGGGACAGACGGTGGATGAGCAGTTCTTC. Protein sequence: CSVDTFLGQTVDEQFF.

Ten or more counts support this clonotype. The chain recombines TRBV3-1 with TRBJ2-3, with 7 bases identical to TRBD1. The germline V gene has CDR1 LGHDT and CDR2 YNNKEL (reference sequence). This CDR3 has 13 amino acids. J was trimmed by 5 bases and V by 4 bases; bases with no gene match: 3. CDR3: CASSRQGGDTQYF. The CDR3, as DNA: TGTGCCAGCAGCCGACAGGGTGGAGATACGCAGTATTTT.

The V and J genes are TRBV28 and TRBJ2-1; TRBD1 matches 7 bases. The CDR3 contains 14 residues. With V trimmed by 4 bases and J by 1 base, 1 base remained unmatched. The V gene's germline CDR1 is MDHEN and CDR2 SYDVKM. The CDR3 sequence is CASSWDSSYNEQFF. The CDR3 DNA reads TGTGCCAGCAGTTGGGACAGTTCCTACAATGAGCAGTTCTTC.

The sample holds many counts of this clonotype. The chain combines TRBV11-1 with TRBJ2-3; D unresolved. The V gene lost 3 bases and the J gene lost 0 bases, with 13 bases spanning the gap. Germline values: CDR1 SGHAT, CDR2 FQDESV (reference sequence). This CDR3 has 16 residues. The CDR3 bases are TGTGCCAGCAGCTTCGGAAATCTGGTTAGCACAGATACGCAGTATTTT. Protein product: CASSFGNLVSTDTQYF.

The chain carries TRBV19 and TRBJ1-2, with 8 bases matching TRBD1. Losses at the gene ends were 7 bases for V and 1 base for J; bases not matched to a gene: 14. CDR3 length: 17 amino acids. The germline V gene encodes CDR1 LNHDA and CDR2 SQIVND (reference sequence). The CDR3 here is CASKFPGTGGLNYGYTF. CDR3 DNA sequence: TGTGCCAGTAAGTTTCCCGGGACAGGCGGCCTTAACTATGGCTACACCTTC. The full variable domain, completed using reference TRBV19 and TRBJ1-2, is DGGITQSPKYLFRKEGQNVTLSCEQNLNHDAMYWYRQDPGQGLRLIYYSQIVNDFQKGDIAEGYSVSREKKESFPLTVTSAQKNPTAFYLCASKFPGTGGLNYGYTFGSGTRLTVV.

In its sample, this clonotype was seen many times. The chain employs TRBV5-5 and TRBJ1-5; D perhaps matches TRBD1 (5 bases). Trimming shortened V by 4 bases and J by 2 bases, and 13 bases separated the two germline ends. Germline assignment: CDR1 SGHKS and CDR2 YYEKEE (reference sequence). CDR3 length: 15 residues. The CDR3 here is CASSPGGGGNQPQHF. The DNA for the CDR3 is TGTGCCAGCAGCCCGGGCGGGGGAGGCAATCAGCCCCAGCATTTT.

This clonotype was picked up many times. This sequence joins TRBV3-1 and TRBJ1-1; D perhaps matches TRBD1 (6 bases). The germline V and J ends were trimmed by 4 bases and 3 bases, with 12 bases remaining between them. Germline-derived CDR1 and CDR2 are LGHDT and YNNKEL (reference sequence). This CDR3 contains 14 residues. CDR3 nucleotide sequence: TGTGCCAGCAGCCCCCAACAGGGAGACACTGAAGCTTTCTTT. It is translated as CASSPQQGDTEAFF.

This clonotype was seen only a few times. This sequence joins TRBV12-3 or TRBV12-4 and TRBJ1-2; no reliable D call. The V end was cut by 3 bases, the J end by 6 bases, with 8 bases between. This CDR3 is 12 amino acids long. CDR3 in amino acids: CASSFGWNGYTF. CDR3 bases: TGTGCCAGCAGTTTTGGGTGGAATGGCTACACCTTC.

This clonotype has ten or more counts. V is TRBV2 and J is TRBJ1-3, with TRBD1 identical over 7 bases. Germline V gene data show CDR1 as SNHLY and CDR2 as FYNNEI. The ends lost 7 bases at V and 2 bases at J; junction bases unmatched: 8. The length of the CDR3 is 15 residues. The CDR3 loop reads CASTLDRDPGNTIYF. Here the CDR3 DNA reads TGTGCCAGCACCCTCGACAGGGACCCTGGAAACACCATATATTTT.

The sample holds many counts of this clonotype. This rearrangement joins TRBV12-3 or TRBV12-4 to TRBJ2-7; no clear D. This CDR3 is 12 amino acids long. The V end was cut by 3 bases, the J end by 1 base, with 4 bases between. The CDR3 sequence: CASSFMSYEQYF. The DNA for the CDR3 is TGTGCCAGCAGTTTCATGTCCTACGAGCAGTACTTC.

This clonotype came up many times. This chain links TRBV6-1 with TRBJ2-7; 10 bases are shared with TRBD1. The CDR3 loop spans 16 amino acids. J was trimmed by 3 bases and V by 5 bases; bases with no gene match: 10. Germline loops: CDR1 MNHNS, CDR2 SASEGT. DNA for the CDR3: TGTGCCAGCAGTTCGCGGACAGGGGGGGAATACTACGAGCAGTACTTC. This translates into CASSSRTGGEYYEQYF.

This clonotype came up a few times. CDR3 coding DNA: TGTGCCAGCAGTTTGGGCAGGGGGGTGTACAATGAGCAGTTCTTC. Protein: CASSLGRGVYNEQFF. This sequence joins TRBV6-2 or TRBV6-3 and TRBJ2-1; D is perhaps TRBD1 (7 bases). With 4 bases removed from V and 4 bases from J, the gap between germline ends came to 14 bases. CDR1 is MNHEY, CDR2 SVGEGT, per germline. The CDR3 runs to 15 residues.

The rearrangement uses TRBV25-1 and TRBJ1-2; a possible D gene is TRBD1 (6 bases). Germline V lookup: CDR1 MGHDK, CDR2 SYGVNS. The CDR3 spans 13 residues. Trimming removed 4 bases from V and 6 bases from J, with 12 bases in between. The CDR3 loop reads CASSAMGANGYTF. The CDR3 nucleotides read TGTGCCAGCAGTGCCATGGGGGCAAATGGCTACACCTTC.

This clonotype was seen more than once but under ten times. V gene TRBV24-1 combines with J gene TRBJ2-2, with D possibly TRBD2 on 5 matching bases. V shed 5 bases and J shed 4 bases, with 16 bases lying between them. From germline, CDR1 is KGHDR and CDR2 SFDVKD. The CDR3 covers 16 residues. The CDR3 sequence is CATSAVSVGSTGELFF. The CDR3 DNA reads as TGTGCCACCAGTGCCGTATCCGTTGGGAGCACCGGGGAGCTGTTTTTT.

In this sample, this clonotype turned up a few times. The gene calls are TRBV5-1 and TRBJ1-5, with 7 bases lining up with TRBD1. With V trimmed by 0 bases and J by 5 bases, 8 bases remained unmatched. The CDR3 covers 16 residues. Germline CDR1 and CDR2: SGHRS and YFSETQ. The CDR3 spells CASSLEGQLDYQPQHF. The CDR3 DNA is TGCGCCAGCAGCTTGGAGGGACAGTTGGACTATCAGCCCCAGCATTTT.

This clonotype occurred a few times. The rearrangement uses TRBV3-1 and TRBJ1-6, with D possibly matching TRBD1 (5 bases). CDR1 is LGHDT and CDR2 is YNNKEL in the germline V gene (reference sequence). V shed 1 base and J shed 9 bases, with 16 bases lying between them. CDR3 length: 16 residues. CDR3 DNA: TGTGCCAGCAGCCAAGTGCTTTACCCGGGGGGTTCACCCCTCCACTTT. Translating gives CASSQVLYPGGSPLHF.

As DNA, the CDR3 is TGTGCCAGCAGTCCTCCGGTCAGTTTTATTCACAGAGGCCCCGAGCAGTTCTTC. Protein sequence: CASSPPVSFIHRGPEQFF. The V call is TRBV25-1, the J call TRBJ2-1; D is unclear. Germline assignment: CDR1 MGHDK and CDR2 SYGVNS. V was shortened by 5 bases and J by 10 bases, with 30 bases between the two germline ends. The CDR3 runs 18 residues.

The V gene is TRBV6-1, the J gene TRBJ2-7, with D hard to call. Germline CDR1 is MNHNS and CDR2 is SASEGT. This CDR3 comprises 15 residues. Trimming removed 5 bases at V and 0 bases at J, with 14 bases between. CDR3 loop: CASSPTRLSSYEQYF. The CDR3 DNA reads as TGTGCCAGCAGTCCGACACGGTTGAGCTCCTACGAGCAGTACTTC.

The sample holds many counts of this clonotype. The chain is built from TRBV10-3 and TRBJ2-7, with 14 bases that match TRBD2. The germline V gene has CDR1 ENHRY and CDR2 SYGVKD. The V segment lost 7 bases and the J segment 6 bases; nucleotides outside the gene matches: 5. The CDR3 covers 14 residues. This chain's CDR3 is CAINSGTSGSEQYF. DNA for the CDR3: TGTGCCATCAACTCGGGGACTAGCGGGAGCGAGCAGTACTTC.

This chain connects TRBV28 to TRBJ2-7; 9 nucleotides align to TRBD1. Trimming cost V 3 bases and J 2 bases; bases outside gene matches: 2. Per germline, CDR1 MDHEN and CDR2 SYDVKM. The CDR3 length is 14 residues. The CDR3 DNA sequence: TGTGCCAGCAGTTTTGGGACAGGGCCCTACGAGCAGTACTTC. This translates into CASSFGTGPYEQYF.

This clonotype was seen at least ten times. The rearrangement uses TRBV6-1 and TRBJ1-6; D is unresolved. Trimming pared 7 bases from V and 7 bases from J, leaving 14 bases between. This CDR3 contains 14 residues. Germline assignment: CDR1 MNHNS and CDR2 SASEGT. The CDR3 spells CASTGSQSNSPLHF. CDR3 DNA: TGTGCCAGCACGGGGTCTCAGTCGAATTCACCCCTCCACTTT.

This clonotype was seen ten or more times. The CDR3 spells CASSLDLGSTDTQYF. The DNA for the CDR3 is TGTGCCAGCAGCTTAGATCTCGGCAGCACAGATACGCAGTATTTT. The V call is TRBV11-2, the J call TRBJ2-3; D is uncertain. V lost 0 bases to trimming and J lost 0 bases, with 7 bases between them. CDR3 length: 15 amino acids. Germline loops: CDR1 SGHAT, CDR2 FQNNGV.